Below are 20 T cell receptor beta chains sequenced from a single sample in a study of PD-1 blockade in mismatch repair-deficient tumors. The table came from immunoSEQ multiplex PCR; TCRdb's copy has only in-frame clones and leaves some out. The sample has fewer than 50,000 clones; 70% to 80% are singletons. The material was peripheral blood, obtained 4 weeks after starting pembrolizumab. Every receptor here comes from an adult with mismatch repair-deficient cancer.

J is TRBJ1-4 and V is TRBV5-6; D is ambiguous. This CDR3 region has 14 residues. V lost 1 base and J 4 bases, leaving 8 bases between the germline ends. Germline CDR1 is SGHDT and CDR2 is YYEEEE. The CDR3 sequence is CASSLSPINEKLFF. CDR3 DNA: TGTGCCAGCAGCTTGTCACCGATTAATGAAAAACTGTTTTTT.

This chain uses TRBV5-6 with TRBJ1-2; TRBD1 is a possible D gene (5 bases). V was cut by 5 bases and J by 4 bases, with 12 bases left in between. The CDR3 length is 13 residues. Germline-derived CDR1 and CDR2 are SGHDT and YYEEEE. Written as DNA, the CDR3 is TGTGCCAGCAGGCCCTGGGACGTCTATGGCTACACCTTC. Its translation: CASRPWDVYGYTF. The full variable domain, in which reference TRBV5-6 and TRBJ1-2 provide the parts outside the CDR3, is DAGVTQSPTHLIKTRGQQVTLRCSPKSGHDTVSWYQQALGQGPQFIFQYYEEEERQRGNFPDRFSGHQFPNYSSELNVNALLLGDSALYLCASRPWDVYGYTFGSGTRLTVV.

This clone was counted only a few times. The chain has TRBV6-5 and TRBJ1-2; D unclear. Trimming took off 6 bases at V and 2 bases at J, with 10 bases between the two ends. There are 13 residues in the CDR3. Germline-derived CDR1 and CDR2 are MNHEY and SVGAGI. The CDR3 nucleotides are TGTGCCAGCAGGGTAACAGAGAACTATGGCTACACCTTC. It translates to CASRVTENYGYTF.

The rearrangement uses TRBV5-1 and TRBJ1-2; TRBD1 is a possible D gene (5 bases). This CDR3 has 15 residues. V dropped 3 bases and J dropped 6 bases, with 18 bases sitting between them. The germline V gene has CDR1 SGHRS and CDR2 YFSETQ. The CDR3 reads CASSWSGSGRDGYTF. DNA of the CDR3: TGCGCCAGCAGCTGGTCCGGATCCGGCAGGGATGGCTACACCTTC.

This chain connects TRBV5-1 to TRBJ2-5, with 12 nucleotides matching TRBD2. V dropped 4 bases and J dropped 5; count of bases not matched to a gene: 12. Germline V CDR1 and CDR2: SGHRS, YFSETQ. This CDR3 is built from 17 residues. The CDR3 spells CASSTRTSGMGVETQYF. CDR3 bases: TGCGCCAGCAGCACACGGACTAGCGGGATGGGAGTCGAGACCCAGTACTTC.

The chain links TRBV2 to TRBJ1-5; a possible D gene is TRBD1 (6 bases). V lost 6 bases and J lost 3, with 15 bases in between. The CDR3 spans 15 residues. CDR1 is SNHLY and CDR2 is FYNNEI in the germline V gene. This CDR3 is CASREQGWNNQPQHF. The CDR3 DNA sequence: TGTGCCAGCAGGGAACAGGGATGGAACAATCAGCCCCAGCATTTT.

This sequence joins TRBV7-9 and TRBJ2-5; D is possibly TRBD1 or TRBD2 (5 bases each). This CDR3 spans 12 amino acids. Trimming shortened V by 7 bases and J by 7 bases, and 13 bases separated the two germline ends. Germline lookup yields CDR1 SEHNR and CDR2 FQNEAQ (reference sequence). CDR3 loop: CASIGTSGTQYF. DNA for the CDR3: TGTGCCAGCATCGGGACGTCAGGGACCCAGTACTTC.

There are a few counts of this clone. The V and J genes are TRBV10-2 and TRBJ2-3; 10 bases are shared with TRBD2. The CDR3 covers 17 residues. Germline CDR1 WSHSY, CDR2 SAAADI. Trimming at V came to 0 bases and at J to 4 bases, leaving 7 bases not matched to a gene. The CDR3 DNA sequence: TGCGCCAGCAGTGAGTCGTGGATAGCGGGAGGATCAGATACGCAGTATTTT. Protein product: CASSESWIAGGSDTQYF.

V gene TRBV13 combines with J gene TRBJ2-2; tentatively, D is TRBD2 (6 bases). CDR3 length: 19 amino acids. Germline CDR1 is PRHDT and CDR2 is FYEKMQ (reference sequence). Trimming shortened V by 6 bases and J by 4 bases, and 27 bases separated the two germline ends. CDR3 bases: TGTGCCAGCAGTTTTGACGCCAGGGCCGATCTCGGGGGCACCGGGGAGCTGTTTTTT. It encodes CASSFDARADLGGTGELFF.

The chain uses TRBV30 and TRBJ2-7; 7 positions agree with TRBD1. Per the germline V gene, CDR1 is GTSNPN and CDR2 is SVGIG (reference sequence). This CDR3 has 15 amino acids. With V trimmed by 3 bases and J by 3 bases, 11 bases remained unmatched. As DNA, the CDR3 is TGTGCCTGGAGATCAAGGACAGGAGGCCGCTACGAGCAGTACTTC. It yields the protein CAWRSRTGGRYEQYF.

The chain is built from TRBV6-5 and TRBJ1-1; D might be TRBD1 (5 bases). The CDR3 covers 16 residues. Per germline, CDR1 MNHEY and CDR2 SVGAGI. The ends were cut back, 4 bases at V and 1 base at J, with 16 bases in the middle. CDR3 in DNA: TGTGCCAGCAGTTTCCCCTATCCAGACAGGAACACTGAAGCTTTCTTT. It yields the protein CASSFPYPDRNTEAFF.

The rearrangement joins TRBV20-1 to TRBJ2-1; D is undetermined. V was pared by 0 bases and J by 12 bases, with 9 bases between. The germline V gene encodes CDR1 DFQATT and CDR2 SNEGSKA (reference sequence). CDR3 length: 11 residues. CDR3 in DNA: TGCAGTGCTAGAGAGACAAGTCGGCAGTTCTTC. Its protein is CSARETSRQFF.

The chain carries TRBV4-1 and TRBJ1-5; unclear D gene. This CDR3 region has 16 residues. The V end lost 1 base, the J end lost 0 bases, and 10 bases lay between the germline ends. The germline CDR1 and CDR2 sequences are MGHRA and YSYEKL. The DNA of the CDR3 is TGCGCCAGCAGCCAAGCGCCGGACTATAGCAATCAGCCCCAGCATTTT. This gives the protein CASSQAPDYSNQPQHF.

The chain couples TRBV11-3 to TRBJ2-7; D is tentatively TRBD1 or TRBD2 (5 bases each). V was clipped by 5 bases and J by 1 base, with 12 bases between them. This CDR3 spans 14 amino acids. CDR1 is SGHNT, CDR2 YENEEA, per germline. The CDR3 sequence is CASSRPGTSYEQYF. DNA for the CDR3: TGTGCCAGCAGCCGTCCAGGGACGTCCTACGAGCAGTACTTC.

The chain is built from TRBV30 and TRBJ2-1; TRBD2 aligns across 9 bases. The CDR3 covers 13 residues. Germline V lookup: CDR1 GTSNPN, CDR2 SVGIG (reference sequence). The V segment lost 6 bases and the J segment 7 bases; nucleotides outside the gene matches: 7. The CDR3 DNA follows: TGTGCCTGCGATAGCGGGAGCGCAAATGAGCAGTTCTTC. The encoded protein is CACDSGSANEQFF.

The chain links TRBV25-1 to TRBJ2-1, with a tentative D call TRBD1 (5 bases). Germline V gene lookup returns CDR1 MGHDK and CDR2 SYGVNS. CDR3 length equals 13 residues. V was shortened by 3 bases and J by 4 bases, with 7 bases between the two germline ends. CDR3: CASSDSGYNEQFF. The CDR3 nucleotides read TGTGCCAGCAGTGACTCAGGGTACAATGAGCAGTTCTTC.

The rearrangement joins TRBV23-1 to TRBJ2-7; D ambiguous. TRBV23-1 is assigned to the ORF class and has an uncertain function. V was trimmed by 0 bases and J by 3 bases, leaving 9 bases between them. This CDR3 has 14 amino acids. CDR3 loop: CASSQSQQYYEQYF. CDR3 DNA sequence: TGCGCCAGCAGTCAATCTCAACAGTACTACGAGCAGTACTTC.

This clone qualifies as medium-sized (0.01 to 0.1%). J is TRBJ2-1 and V is TRBV19; 7 bases match TRBD1. The CDR3 consists of 17 residues. Germline assignment: CDR1 LNHDA and CDR2 SQIVND (reference sequence). The V segment lost 7 bases and the J segment 0 bases; nucleotides outside the gene matches: 12. The CDR3 nucleotides read TGTGCCAGTACTCGGCACAGGGGAGCAAGCTCCTACAATGAGCAGTTCTTC. It codes for CASTRHRGASSYNEQFF.

V is TRBV6-1 and J is TRBJ1-1; 7 bases are shared with TRBD1. Unmatched junction bases numbered 6, after V lost 2 bases and J lost 3 bases. Germline CDR1 reads MNHNS; CDR2 reads SASEGT. CDR3 length equals 15 residues. The CDR3 region has the DNA TGTGCCAGCAGTGAACACAGGGGTGGGTACACTGAAGCTTTCTTT. It translates to CASSEHRGGYTEAFF.

The chain is built from TRBV4-2 and TRBJ1-4, with D perhaps TRBD1 (5 bases). The CDR3 is made up of 19 amino acids. Germline assignment: CDR1 LGHNA and CDR2 YNFKEQ. Trimming stripped 3 bases from V and 3 bases from J, with 23 bases between. This chain's CDR3 is CASSQRVPGAAESNEKLFF. Written as DNA, the CDR3 is TGTGCCAGCAGCCAGAGGGTCCCCGGGGCGGCCGAGTCTAATGAAAAACTGTTTTTT.